A selection of T cell receptor beta chains follows, all from one sample in a study of blood T cell repertoires in COVID-19. The table came from immunoSEQ multiplex PCR; TCRdb's copy has only in-frame clones and leaves some out. The data hold more than 70,000 clones, with around nine tenths observed a single time. The sequencing sample was made of peripheral blood. Receptors originate from a woman older than 75 with acute or convalescent COVID-19. Each CDR3 is given with its conserved first and last residue. D genes are given only for firm matches. A row's size may be missing; if present it is once, few, many or a size class.

j_gene | v_gene | d_gene | abundance | CDR3aa | CDR3nt
TRBJ2-6 | TRBV7-3 | TRBD1 | few | CASSLGGQAPPSGANVLTF | TGTGCCAGCAGCTTAGGGGGACAGGCTCCCCCCTCTGGGGCCAACGTCCTGACTTTC
TRBJ1-2 | TRBV27 | NA | NA | CASSWGRPGTDYGYTF | TGTGCCAGCAGTTGGGGGCGCCCCGGGACGGATTATGGCTACACCTTC
TRBJ2-3 | TRBV7-2 | NA | NA | CASSLVGIITDTQYF | TGTGCCAGCAGCTTAGTCGGGATCATTACAGATACGCAGTATTTT
TRBJ1-3 | TRBV19 | NA | NA | CASSMGRLSGNTIYF | TGTGCCAGTAGTATGGGGCGACTCTCTGGAAACACCATATATTTT
TRBJ2-1 | TRBV18 | NA | NA | CASSPKVAGYNEQFF | TGTGCCAGCTCACCCAAGGTGGCGGGTTACAATGAGCAGTTCTTC
TRBJ1-4 | TRBV10-3 | NA | NA | CAIKDRNEKLFF | TGTGCCATCAAAGACAGAAATGAAAAACTGTTTTTT
TRBJ2-2 | TRBV19 | NA | NA | CASSILTNTGELFF | TGTGCCAGTAGTATTTTAACGAACACCGGGGAGCTGTTTTTT
TRBJ1-3 | TRBV27 | TRBD1 | NA | CASSLTGSGNTIYF | TGTGCCAGCAGTTTGACAGGGTCTGGAAACACCATATATTTT
TRBJ1-5 | TRBV9 | NA | NA | CASPVLQPQHF | TGTGCCAGCCCGGTGTTACAGCCCCAGCATTTT
TRBJ1-3 | TRBV4-3 | TRBD1 | once | CASSHDRAEGNTIYF | TGCGCCAGCAGCCATGACAGGGCTGAGGGAAACACCATATATTTT
TRBJ1-2 | TRBV2 | NA | NA | CASSAQGPNYGYTF | TGTGCCAGCAGCGCCCAGGGCCCAAACTATGGCTACACCTTC
TRBJ2-7 | TRBV9 | NA | NA | CASSVDWGGEQYF | TGTGCCAGCAGCGTAGATTGGGGAGGCGAGCAGTACTTC
TRBJ2-5 | TRBV19 | TRBD2 | NA | CASSRGRGETQYF | TGTGCCAGTAGTCGAGGGAGGGGAGAGACCCAGTACTTC
TRBJ1-2 | TRBV7-9 | NA | NA | CASSANYGYTF | TGTGCCAGCAGCGCGAACTATGGCTACACCTTC
TRBJ2-7 | TRBV19 | TRBD1 | once | CATRQGGYEQYF | TGTGCCACAAGACAGGGGGGCTACGAGCAGTACTTC
TRBJ2-5 | TRBV18 | NA | once | CATYGSSGETQYF | TGTGCCACTTACGGGAGCTCGGGGGAGACCCAGTACTTC
TRBJ1-6 | TRBV6-6 | TRBD1 | NA | CASGLGQGASPLHF | TGTGCCAGCGGCTTGGGACAGGGGGCTTCACCCCTCCACTTT
TRBJ2-1 | TRBV21-1 | NA | NA | CASSKVSGRSYNEQFF | TGTGCCAGCAGCAAAGTTTCGGGTAGGTCCTACAATGAGCAGTTCTTC
TRBJ2-1 | TRBV6-6 | TRBD2 | NA | CASSPAGGRDEQFF | TGTGCCAGCAGCCCAGCGGGAGGGCGTGATGAGCAGTTCTTC
TRBJ1-6 | TRBV7-2 | NA | NA | CASSSQGSPLHF | TGTGCCAGCAGCTCACAGGGCTCACCCCTCCACTTT
TRBJ2-7 | TRBV18 | NA | NA | CASSPTSYEQYF | TGTGCCAGCTCACCCACATCCTACGAGCAGTACTTC
TRBJ2-2 | TRBV5-1 | TRBD1 | NA | CASSSGTDTGELFF | TGCGCCAGCAGCTCCGGGACAGACACCGGGGAGCTGTTTTTT
TRBJ1-1 | TRBV29-1 | NA | NA | CSVGTRRTEAFF | TGCAGCGTCGGGACAAGGAGGACTGAAGCTTTCTTT
TRBJ1-5 | TRBV19 | NA | NA | CASSPTGRHSNQPQHF | TGTGCCAGTAGTCCTACAGGAAGACATAGCAATCAGCCCCAGCATTTT
TRBJ1-2 | TRBV19 | NA | NA | CASSRRGRNGYTF | TGTGCCAGTAGCAGGCGGGGGAGAAATGGCTACACCTTC
TRBJ1-3 | TRBV19 | NA | NA | CASSPPRQMSGNTIYF | TGTGCCAGTAGTCCCCCCCGTCAAATGAGTGGAAACACCATATATTTT
TRBJ2-1 | TRBV10-3 | NA | NA | CAISESRLVTYNEQFF | TGTGCCATCAGTGAGTCGAGACTAGTAACCTACAATGAGCAGTTCTTC
TRBJ2-5 | TRBV20-1 | TRBD2 | NA | CSASWLAGSRETQYF | TGCAGTGCTAGTTGGCTAGCGGGAAGTAGAGAGACCCAGTACTTC
TRBJ2-1 | TRBV18 | NA | NA | CASSATLGNEQFF | TGTGCCAGCTCAGCTACGCTCGGGAATGAGCAGTTCTTC
TRBJ2-7 | TRBV5-1 | NA | NA | CASTEASSYEQYF | TGCGCCAGCACCGAGGCGAGCTCCTACGAGCAGTACTTC
TRBJ1-2 | TRBV5-1 | TRBD1 | NA | CASSDGNRGLGYGYTF | TGCGCCAGCAGCGATGGGAACAGGGGGCTCGGGTATGGCTACACCTTC
TRBJ1-6 | TRBV7-9 | NA | NA | CASSVLAGETSPLHF | TGTGCCAGCAGCGTTCTGGCGGGTGAGACTTCACCCCTCCACTTT
TRBJ1-1 | TRBV6-1 | NA | NA | CASSEVGLSNTEAFF | TGTGCCAGCAGTGAAGTCGGACTGTCGAACACTGAAGCTTTCTTT
TRBJ1-6 | TRBV5-6 | NA | once | CASRSRTERNSPLHF | TGTGCCAGCAGGTCTCGGACAGAGAGGAATTCACCCCTCCACTTT
TRBJ1-2 | TRBV5-6 | NA | NA | CASTTVSGSYGYTF | TGTGCCAGCACCACCGTAAGCGGGAGCTATGGCTACACCTTC
TRBJ1-1 | TRBV7-2 | TRBD1 | once | CASSFRGRGTEAFF | TGTGCCAGCAGCTTCAGGGGGCGAGGGACTGAAGCTTTCTTT
TRBJ1-2 | TRBV28 | NA | once | CASSLEGGAIAFGYTF | TGTGCCAGCAGTCTAGAGGGAGGGGCTATAGCTTTTGGCTACACCTTC
TRBJ2-7 | TRBV9 | NA | NA | CASSGGGTIGRYEQYF | TGTGCCAGCAGCGGAGGAGGGACCATCGGGCGCTACGAGCAGTACTTC
TRBJ1-6 | TRBV5-1 | TRBD1 | NA | CASSLQGYNSPLHF | TGCGCCAGCAGCTTACAGGGGTATAATTCACCCCTCCACTTT
TRBJ2-7 | TRBV5-8 | TRBD2 | NA | CASSLAARRGDYEQYF | TGTGCCAGCAGCTTGGCCGCGCGGCGGGGGGACTACGAGCAGTACTTC
TRBJ1-2 | TRBV7-9 | NA | NA | CASSRGTNYGYTF | TGTGCCAGCAGCCGAGGTACTAACTATGGCTACACCTTC
TRBJ1-1 | TRBV19 | NA | NA | CASSSTGSPEAFF | TGTGCCAGTAGTAGTACAGGGAGCCCTGAAGCTTTCTTT
TRBJ2-4 | TRBV11-2 | TRBD2 | NA | CASSGLGNIQYF | TGTGCCAGCAGCGGACTAGGGAACATTCAGTACTTC
TRBJ1-3 | TRBV5-1 | NA | once | CASSLEGNRNTIYF | TGCGCCAGCAGCTTGGAGGGGAACAGAAACACCATATATTTT
TRBJ2-1 | TRBV28 | NA | NA | CASRAGRGEQFF | TGTGCCAGCAGGGCAGGGCGGGGCGAGCAGTTCTTC
TRBJ2-5 | TRBV2 | NA | NA | CASTRGGKGETQYF | TGTGCCAGCACGAGGGGGGGCAAGGGAGAGACCCAGTACTTC
TRBJ1-5 | TRBV4-1 | NA | once | CASSQAWDGTFSNQPQHF | TGCGCCAGCAGCCAAGCCTGGGACGGGACTTTTAGCAATCAGCCCCAGCATTTT
TRBJ2-3 | TRBV28 | TRBD2 | once | CASISPTSGGLYTQYF | TGTGCCAGCATTTCGCCGACTAGCGGGGGACTATATACGCAGTATTTT
TRBJ2-1 | TRBV10-3 | NA | NA | CAISERSGVLNYNEQFF | TGTGCCATCAGTGAGAGGTCAGGGGTTTTGAACTACAATGAGCAGTTCTTC
TRBJ2-2 | TRBV4-3 | NA | once | CASSQDQSGGVGTGELFF | TGCGCCAGCAGCCAAGACCAATCGGGGGGCGTAGGCACCGGGGAGCTGTTTTTT
TRBJ1-2 | TRBV19 | TRBD1 | NA | CASLRQGLNYGYTF | TGTGCCAGCCTAAGACAGGGCTTAAACTATGGCTACACCTTC
TRBJ2-5 | TRBV3-1/TRBV3-2 | TRBD2 | NA | CATSLAGGRETQYF | TGTGCCACTTCACTAGCGGGAGGACGAGAGACCCAGTACTTC
TRBJ2-6 | TRBV7-6 | TRBD1 | NA | CASSKTGQVRPGANVLTF | TGTGCCAGCAGCAAAACCGGACAGGTCCGGCCCGGGGCCAACGTCCTGACTTTC
TRBJ1-4 | TRBV6-5 | NA | NA | CASSLQEANEKLFF | TGTGCCAGCAGTCTGCAAGAAGCGAATGAAAAACTGTTTTTT
TRBJ1-2 | TRBV25-1 | NA | once | CASSDPRRGTNYGYTF | TGTGCCAGCAGTGACCCCCGCAGGGGTACTAACTATGGCTACACCTTC
TRBJ1-6 | TRBV30 | NA | once | CAWSNQGSYNSPLHF | TGTGCCTGGAGTAACCAGGGCTCCTATAATTCACCCCTCCACTTT
TRBJ1-1 | TRBV5-8 | TRBD1 | NA | CASSWTGVTEAFF | TGTGCCAGCAGCTGGACAGGGGTCACTGAAGCTTTCTTT
TRBJ1-2 | TRBV5-1 | TRBD1 | NA | CASSPENRGGGYTF | TGCGCCAGCAGCCCGGAAAACAGGGGGGGTGGCTACACCTTC
TRBJ2-1 | TRBV7-9 | NA | NA | CASSLAGSYNEQFF | TGTGCCAGCAGCTTGGCGGGATCCTACAATGAGCAGTTCTTC